This TCR beta chain is from a study of molecular identifiers for immune sequencing clone quantification. Trimming stripped 8 bases from V and 7 bases from J, with 18 bases between. The CDR3 extends over 14 amino acids. Per the germline V gene, CDR1 is SGHAT and CDR2 is FQNNGV. This clonotype was seen at least ten times. A single record per CDR3 protein comes from TCRdb applying MiXCR to the PCR reads. The sample holds fewer than 25,000 distinct CDR3 sequences, approximately 17% seen once. V and J are TRBV11-2 and TRBJ2-1; tentative D call: TRBD2 (6 bases). What was sequenced was naive CD8+ T cells from blood, with Jurkat cell RNA spiked in. Indicated subset: FACS-sorted CD8+CD4-CCR7+CD45RA+ naive T cells. This clonotype was obtained from a human donor in good health. Some libraries in this study had Jurkat cell RNA spiked in. The CDR3 DNA is TGTGCCAGCGGGGACGGGACTTCGGGGAATGAGCAGTTCTTC. Protein product: CASGDGTSGNEQFF.